Following are 18 T cell receptor beta chains from one sample sequenced in a study of T cells and copy number aberrations in small-cell lung cancer. Sequenced by immunoSEQ multiplex PCR; TCRdb stores in-frame clones only, minus some. The repertoire holds approximately 530 clones, with roughly nine tenths as singletons. The specimen sequenced was tumor tissue. The receptor set was obtained from a man aged 60-69 years with small cell lung cancer.

This sequence joins TRBV27 and TRBJ1-6; D is possibly TRBD1 (6 bases). The CDR3 is 13 residues long. V was trimmed by 5 bases and J by 7 bases, leaving 9 bases between them. CDR1 is MNHEY and CDR2 is SMNVEV in the germline V gene (reference sequence). The CDR3 bases are TGTGCCAGCAGTGGGACATGGAATTCACCCCTCCACTTT. Its translation is CASSGTWNSPLHF.

The chain recombines TRBV9 with TRBJ2-3; TRBD2 agrees at 8 bases. Trimming removed 4 bases from V and 3 bases from J; junction bases left unmatched: 4. Germline values: CDR1 SGDLS, CDR2 YYNGEE. This CDR3 spans 14 amino acids. CDR3 bases: TGTGCCAGCAGCATCCGCGGGGGGACAGATACGCAGTATTTT. Translated, it gives CASSIRGGTDTQYF. Supplemented by reference TRBV9 and TRBJ2-3, the full variable domain reads DSGVTQTPKHLITATGQRVTLRCSPRSGDLSVYWYQQSLDQGLQFLIQYYNGEERAKGNILERFSAQQFPDLHSELNLSSLELGDSALYFCASSIRGGTDTQYFGPGTRLTVL.

The J gene is TRBJ2-7, the V gene TRBV5-1; 9 bases fit TRBD1. The CDR3 covers 15 residues. V was pared by 5 bases and J by 6 bases, with 12 bases of the junction left unmatched. Per germline, CDR1 SGHRS and CDR2 YFSETQ. CDR3 protein: CASRQGRGQGGEQYF. CDR3 coding DNA: TGCGCCAGCAGGCAGGGTCGGGGACAGGGAGGCGAGCAGTACTTC.

The V and J genes are TRBV27 and TRBJ1-1; D gene unclear. The CDR3 has 14 residues. V gave up 7 bases and J gave up 0 bases, with 12 bases separating them. CDR1 and CDR2 (germline): MNHEY, SMNVEV (reference sequence). As DNA, the CDR3 is TGTGCCAGCAAGCCTGTGGAGCTGAACACTGAAGCTTTCTTT. Amino acids: CASKPVELNTEAFF.

This chain links TRBV28 with TRBJ2-7, with D possibly matching TRBD1 (7 bases). Germline lookup yields CDR1 MDHEN and CDR2 SYDVKM. Trimming left V 8 bases short and J 1 base short, with 12 bases between. This CDR3 spans 13 amino acids. CDR3 residues: CASAGQQSYEQYF. The CDR3, as DNA: TGTGCCAGCGCGGGACAGCAATCCTACGAGCAGTACTTC. The whole variable domain, filled in from reference TRBV28 and TRBJ2-7, reads DVKVTQSSRYLVKRTGEKVFLECVQDMDHENMFWYRQDPGLGLRLIYFSYDVKMKEKGDIPEGYSVSREKKERFSLILESASTNQTSMYLCASAGQQSYEQYFGPGTRLTVT.

With respect to this clone: An end of the junction differs from the germline gene, which may be a read error. V gene TRBV10-3 combines with J gene TRBJ2-7, with 10 bases aligning to TRBD1. Per the germline V gene, CDR1 is ENHRY and CDR2 is SYGVKD. The CDR3 is 13 amino acids. CDR3 bases: TGTGCCACCAGTGACAGGGGGCGTGACGAGCAGTACTTC. The encoded protein is CATSDRGRDEQYF.

The genes are TRBV7-8 and TRBJ2-3; no firm D call. V was trimmed by 1 base and J by 5 bases, leaving 7 bases between them. CDR1 and CDR2 from the germline V gene are SGHVS and FQNEAQ. The CDR3 contains 13 residues. In DNA form, the CDR3 reads TGTGCCAGCAGCTTAGAGTGGGGAGATACGCAGTATTTT. Residues: CASSLEWGDTQYF.

V is TRBV19 and J is TRBJ2-1; no clear D gene. V was pared by 5 bases and J by 7 bases, with 15 bases between. The CDR3 totals 14 residues. Germline CDR1 and CDR2: LNHDA and SQIVND (reference sequence). This CDR3 is CASSGVLEVNEQFF. Written as DNA, the CDR3 is TGTGCCAGTAGTGGGGTCCTCGAGGTAAATGAGCAGTTCTTC.

CDR3 coding DNA: TGTGCCAGCAGGACCAGGGATTCACCCCTCCACTTT. Encoded protein: CASRTRDSPLHF. The chain couples TRBV6-5 to TRBJ1-6, with a tentative D call TRBD1 (5 bases). V lost 6 bases and J lost 8, with 8 bases in between. Looked up from germline, CDR1 is MNHEY and CDR2 is SVGAGI. The CDR3 length is 12 residues.

The V and J genes are TRBV5-1 and TRBJ2-2, with 12 bases that match TRBD2. The CDR3 totals 16 residues. Germline CDR1 is SGHRS and CDR2 is YFSETQ. V lost 3 bases, J lost 4 bases, and 4 bases stayed unmatched. CDR3 amino acids: CASSSGLAGRTGELFF. As DNA, the CDR3 is TGCGCCAGCAGCTCGGGACTAGCGGGCCGCACCGGGGAGCTGTTTTTT.

The V call is TRBV7-3, the J call TRBJ2-7, with 11 bases matching TRBD1. The CDR3 is 15 residues long. Trimming cost V 5 bases and J 3 bases; bases outside gene matches: 6. Germline assignment: CDR1 SGHTA and CDR2 FQGTGA. In DNA, the CDR3 is TGTGCCAGCAGCCCCGGGACAGGGGGAATCTACGAGCAGTACTTC. It encodes CASSPGTGGIYEQYF.

The rearrangement joins TRBV29-1 to TRBJ2-2; TRBD1 or TRBD2 may be the D gene (5 bases each). V was shortened by 4 bases and J by 7 bases, with 13 bases between the two germline ends. This CDR3 comprises 13 residues. The V gene's germline CDR1 is SQVTM and CDR2 ANQGSEA. CDR3: CSVVSGPGGELFF. The CDR3 DNA sequence: TGCAGCGTTGTGTCGGGGCCCGGCGGGGAGCTGTTTTTT.

The CDR3 region has the DNA TGTGCCAGCAGCATAGGACGAAACACCATATATTTT. This sequence encodes CASSIGRNTIYF. This chain connects TRBV7-2 to TRBJ1-3; D remains ambiguous. CDR1 is SGHTA, CDR2 FQGNSA, per germline. The CDR3 contains 12 residues. With 5 bases removed from V and 5 bases from J, the gap between germline ends came to 7 bases.

This clone was observed a handful of times. V usage is TRBV5-8 and J usage is TRBJ1-1; D gene uncertain. Germline assignment: CDR1 SGHTS and CDR2 YDEGEE. This CDR3 comprises 13 residues. V gave up 2 bases and J gave up 1 base, with 6 bases separating them. The CDR3 here is CASSFPQNTEAFF. CDR3 nucleotides: TGTGCCAGCAGCTTCCCACAGAACACTGAAGCTTTCTTT.

The chain employs TRBV14 and TRBJ1-1; unclear D gene. Trimming left V 1 base short and J 3 bases short, with 12 bases between. Looked up from germline, CDR1 is SGHDN and CDR2 is FVKESK. This CDR3 region has 15 residues. Written as DNA, the CDR3 is TGTGCCAGCAGCCAAGTAGCTGGTGCGGACACTGAAGCTTTCTTT. It is translated as CASSQVAGADTEAFF.

The rearrangement joins TRBV15 to TRBJ2-2, with a weak D call TRBD2 (6 bases). This CDR3 is built from 16 residues. V was pared by 0 bases and J by 6 bases, with 14 bases between. In germline, CDR1 is LNHNV, CDR2 YYDKDF (reference sequence). CDR3 region: CATSREFGGGAGELFF. CDR3 sequence (DNA): TGTGCCACCAGCAGAGAGTTTGGGGGAGGTGCCGGGGAGCTGTTTTTT. Drawing the rest from reference TRBV15 and TRBJ2-2, the complete variable domain is DAMVIQNPRYQVTQFGKPVTLSCSQTLNHNVMYWYQQKSSQAPKLLFHYYDKDFNNEADTPDNFQSRRPNTSFCFLDIRSPGLGDTAMYLCATSREFGGGAGELFFGEGSRLTVL.

V and J are TRBV30 and TRBJ1-1; 7 bases are a match to TRBD1. From germline, CDR1 is GTSNPN and CDR2 SVGIG (reference sequence). Trimming removed 4 bases from V and 3 bases from J; junction bases left unmatched: 14. The CDR3 contains 16 residues. CDR3 in DNA: TGTGCCTGGACTCTTGATGAGGACAGGCGACACACTGAAGCTTTCTTT. Translating gives CAWTLDEDRRHTEAFF.

The genes are TRBV25-1 and TRBJ1-6, with D tentatively TRBD1 (6 bases). Germline V gives CDR1 MGHDK, CDR2 SYGVNS. Trimming pared 7 bases from V and 13 bases from J, leaving 17 bases between. The CDR3 has 13 residues. For the CDR3, the DNA is TGTGCCAGCACGGAACAACAGGGACGGCCCCTCCACTTT. Its translation: CASTEQQGRPLHF. The full variable domain, rest sourced from reference TRBV25-1 and TRBJ1-6, is EADIYQTPRYLVIGTGKKITLECSQTMGHDKMYWYQQDPGMELHLIHYSYGVNSTEKGDLSSESTVSRIRTEHFPLTLESARPSHTSQYLCASTEQQGRPLHFGNGTRLTVT.